This entry lists 25 T cell receptor beta chains sequenced from one sample in a study of T cell changes during pregnancy in multiple sclerosis. Sequenced by immunoSEQ multiplex PCR; TCRdb stores in-frame clones only, minus some. This sample has 55,000 to 65,000 clones, with 85% to 95% found just once. The source was CD8+ T cells from peripheral blood mononuclear cells, collected in the third trimester of pregnancy. These receptor sequences come from a female donor with multiple sclerosis, enrolled in a pregnancy study.

The genes are TRBV7-2 and TRBJ1-1; maybe TRBD1 (5 bases). From germline, CDR1 is SGHTA and CDR2 FQGNSA. CDR3 size: 15 residues. Deletions cut 1 base from V and 1 base from J, with 10 bases between. CDR3: CASSLVGAPNTEAFF. Written as DNA, the CDR3 is TGTGCCAGCAGCTTAGTTGGGGCGCCGAACACTGAAGCTTTCTTT. Full variable domain (missing parts from reference TRBV7-2 and TRBJ1-1): GAGVSQSPSNKVTEKGKDVELRCDPISGHTALYWYRQSLGQGLEFLIYFQGNSAPDKSGLPSDRFSAERTGGSVSTLTIQRTQQEDSAVYLCASSLVGAPNTEAFFGQGTRLTVV.

CDR3: CASLTFSGANVLTF. The DNA of the CDR3 is TGTGCCAGCTTGACTTTCTCTGGGGCCAACGTCCTGACTTTC. V usage is TRBV2 and J usage is TRBJ2-6; no firm D call. CDR1 is SNHLY and CDR2 is FYNNEI in the germline V gene. The CDR3 is made up of 14 amino acids. V dropped 8 bases and J dropped 0 bases, with 8 bases sitting between them. The full variable domain, completed using reference TRBV2 and TRBJ2-6, is EPEVTQTPSHQVTQMGQEVILRCVPISNHLYFYWYRQILGQKVEFLVSFYNNEISEKSEIFDDQFSVERPDGSNFTLKIRSTKLEDSAMYFCASLTFSGANVLTFGAGSRLTVL.

The chain has TRBV11-2 and TRBJ1-1; 8 bases fit TRBD1. Trimming at V came to 6 bases and at J to 4 bases, leaving 7 bases not matched to a gene. CDR3 length equals 14 residues. Germline lookup yields CDR1 SGHAT and CDR2 FQNNGV. The CDR3 protein is CASRLIGQGTEAFF. CDR3 nucleotides: TGTGCCAGCAGACTAATTGGACAGGGCACTGAAGCTTTCTTT.

V gene TRBV7-9 combines with J gene TRBJ1-3; D remains unclear. Per the germline V gene, CDR1 is SEHNR and CDR2 is FQNEAQ (reference sequence). The V end was cut by 11 bases, the J end by 0 bases, with 11 bases between. The CDR3 contains 13 residues. The chain's CDR3 is CASEELSGNTIYF. DNA for the CDR3: TGTGCCTCTGAAGAACTCTCTGGAAACACCATATATTTT.

The J gene is TRBJ1-1, the V gene TRBV27; TRBD1 matches 9 bases. Germline CDR1 MNHEY, CDR2 SMNVEV (reference sequence). Germline trimming cut 2 bases from V and 3 bases from J; bases unmatched to any gene: 4. The CDR3 is made up of 15 amino acids. Written as DNA, the CDR3 is TGTGCCAGCAGTTTAGGGACAGGGCCCTACACTGAAGCTTTCTTT. Translated: CASSLGTGPYTEAFF.

The CDR3 bases are TGTGCCAGCAGCTTGGGGGCCGGGACAGGGGATTTCTACGAGCAGTACTTC. It codes for CASSLGAGTGDFYEQYF. The chain links TRBV5-6 to TRBJ2-7; 10 nucleotides align to TRBD1. The V and J ends lost 0 bases and 3 bases, in that order; junction bases with no gene match: 9. CDR1 and CDR2 (germline): SGHDT, YYEEEE. This CDR3 region has 17 residues.

The V call is TRBV2, the J call TRBJ1-2; D gene ambiguous. CDR1 and CDR2 from the germline V gene are SNHLY and FYNNEI. Trimming removed 8 bases from V and 7 bases from J, with 17 bases in between. CDR3 length equals 13 residues. CDR3 bases: TGTGCCAGCTTGGTATTTTTCTCCGGTGGCTACACCTTC. This translates into CASLVFFSGGYTF.

The chain employs TRBV28 and TRBJ2-7; no clear D gene. With 2 bases removed from V and 4 bases from J, the gap between germline ends came to 9 bases. The length of the CDR3 is 13 residues. Germline V lookup: CDR1 MDHEN, CDR2 SYDVKM. CDR3 loop: CASSLVLDYEQYF. For the CDR3, the DNA is TGTGCCAGCAGTTTAGTTCTAGATTACGAGCAGTACTTC.

This chain links TRBV21-1 with TRBJ2-1; TRBD2, the table's D call, lacks a check against the DNA. TRBV21-1 is a recognized pseudogene. The CDR3 extends over 16 amino acids. CDR3 in DNA: TGTGCCAGCAGATCCTCGACTAGCGGGAGTGGGAATGAGCAGTTCTTC. Amino acids: CASRSSTSGSGNEQFF.

The gene calls are TRBV6-4 and TRBJ2-1; 7 bases agree with TRBD2. Per germline, CDR1 MRHNA and CDR2 SNTAGT. The ends lost 2 bases at V and 3 bases at J; junction bases unmatched: 4. CDR3 length equals 15 residues. The chain's CDR3 is CASSDGGGDYNEQFF. The CDR3 DNA sequence: TGTGCCAGCAGTGACGGGGGGGGAGACTACAATGAGCAGTTCTTC.

The chain has TRBV7-6 and TRBJ1-5; the D gene is possibly TRBD1 (6 bases). The CDR3 spans 15 residues. The germline CDR1 and CDR2 sequences are SGHVS and FNYEAQ. Trimming removed 1 base at V and 2 bases at J, with 9 bases between. The CDR3: CASSLDPGGNQPQHF. For the CDR3, the DNA is TGTGCCAGCAGCTTAGACCCAGGGGGCAATCAGCCCCAGCATTTT.

The CDR3 spells CASSPGLAGTSTYEQYF. In DNA form, the CDR3 reads TGTGCCAGCAGCCCGGGACTAGCGGGTACATCTACCTACGAGCAGTACTTC. This chain connects TRBV7-2 to TRBJ2-7, with 12 bases aligning to TRBD2. This CDR3 region has 17 residues. The germline CDR1 and CDR2 sequences are SGHTA and FQGNSA. With 5 bases clipped from V and 2 bases from J, the junction kept 10 bases outside the gene matches.

V and J are TRBV10-2 and TRBJ2-2, with no clear D. From germline, CDR1 is WSHSY and CDR2 SAAADI. V lost 2 bases, J lost 3 bases, and 4 bases lay in between. The CDR3 consists of 13 residues. The CDR3 protein is CASSEIDTGELFF. As DNA, the CDR3 is TGCGCCAGCAGTGAGATAGACACCGGGGAGCTGTTTTTT.

The rearrangement uses TRBV11-3 and TRBJ2-7, with 9 bases identical to TRBD1. Germline lookup yields CDR1 SGHNT and CDR2 YENEEA. There are 13 residues in the CDR3. The V and J ends lost 5 bases and 4 bases, in that order; junction bases with no gene match: 3. CDR3 in DNA: TGTGCCAGCAGCCTAGGGACAGGGTACGAGCAGTACTTC. It codes for CASSLGTGYEQYF.

V and J are TRBV7-9 and TRBJ2-7; 8 nucleotides agree with TRBD1. Per the germline V gene, CDR1 is SEHNR and CDR2 is FQNEAQ (reference sequence). This CDR3 has 15 residues. Trimming took 7 bases from V and 3 from J; bases not matched to a gene: 11. For the CDR3, the DNA is TGTGCCAGCACACACGAAACAGGGGGAAACTACGAGCAGTACTTC. Its translation: CASTHETGGNYEQYF.

V and J are TRBV27 and TRBJ2-2, with 9 bases identical to TRBD1. This CDR3 comprises 16 residues. Germline V gene lookup returns CDR1 MNHEY and CDR2 SMNVEV (reference sequence). V gave up 2 bases and J gave up 4 bases; unmatched junction bases: 5. CDR3 in amino acids: CASSLHGQGITGELFF. The DNA for the CDR3 is TGTGCCAGCAGTTTACATGGACAGGGGATCACCGGGGAGCTGTTTTTT.

The V and J genes are TRBV7-9 and TRBJ1-1, with 9 positions matching TRBD1. Trimming removed 1 base from V and 5 bases from J; junction bases left unmatched: 5. The CDR3 runs to 15 residues. CDR1 is SEHNR and CDR2 is FQNEAQ in the germline V gene (reference sequence). CDR3: CASSLVGQGRTEAFF. The DNA for the CDR3 is TGTGCCAGCAGCTTAGTGGGACAGGGACGGACTGAAGCTTTCTTT.

This chain joins TRBV30 and TRBJ2-2; no clear D gene. CDR1 GTSNPN and CDR2 SVGIG come from the germline V gene (reference sequence). The CDR3 sequence is 14 residues long. Trimming took 2 bases from V and 0 from J, leaving 7 bases between them. The CDR3, as DNA: TGTGCCTGGAGTTTGGCCCCGAACACCGGGGAGCTGTTTTTT. This encodes CAWSLAPNTGELFF.

This sequence joins TRBV19 and TRBJ1-2; D perhaps matches TRBD1 (6 bases). The V end was cut by 1 base, the J end by 7 bases, with 16 bases between. The CDR3 loop spans 15 amino acids. In germline, CDR1 is LNHDA, CDR2 SQIVND (reference sequence). CDR3 protein: CASSIVGGTASGYTF. The DNA of the CDR3 is TGTGCCAGTAGTATAGTAGGGGGAACGGCCTCTGGCTACACCTTC.

The V call is TRBV4-1, the J call TRBJ1-1; possibly TRBD1 for D (5 bases). This CDR3 region has 13 residues. The V end lost 2 bases, the J end lost 5 bases, and 9 bases lay between the germline ends. The V gene's germline CDR1 is MGHRA and CDR2 YSYEKL. The DNA of the CDR3 is TGCGCCAGCAGCCAATGGGGGGAAACTGAAGCTTTCTTT. The encoded protein is CASSQWGETEAFF.

The chain combines TRBV5-4 with TRBJ2-5; 12 nucleotides match TRBD2. This CDR3 is built from 19 residues. Germline-derived CDR1 and CDR2 are SGHNT and YYREEE (reference sequence). V lost 0 bases and J lost 7; bases outside the gene matches: 16. In nucleotides, the CDR3 is TGTGCCAGCAGCTTGGACAGGGCGCTAGCGGGAGGGCGACCGGGGACCCAGTACTTC. The encoded protein is CASSLDRALAGGRPGTQYF.

For the CDR3, the DNA is TGCGCCAGCAGCGAAGGCACAGGGGGCAACGACGAGCAGTACTTC. This gives the protein CASSEGTGGNDEQYF. The V and J genes are TRBV4-1 and TRBJ2-7, with TRBD1 matching over 9 bases. Germline V gene sequence: CDR1 MGHRA, CDR2 YSYEKL. There are 15 residues in the CDR3. J gave up 5 bases and V 5 bases, and 10 bases lay outside the gene matches.

V is TRBV5-6 and J is TRBJ2-7, with TRBD1 as a possible D gene (5 bases). The CDR3 totals 14 residues. Trimming stripped 4 bases from V and 6 bases from J, with 17 bases between. Germline CDR1 and CDR2: SGHDT and YYEEEE. Here the CDR3 reads CASSQLPGSGEQYF. The CDR3 nucleotides read TGTGCCAGCAGCCAACTGCCAGGGTCGGGCGAGCAGTACTTC. Looking up the rest from reference TRBV5-6 and TRBJ2-7 gives the full variable domain: DAGVTQSPTHLIKTRGQQVTLRCSPKSGHDTVSWYQQALGQGPQFIFQYYEEEERQRGNFPDRFSGHQFPNYSSELNVNALLLGDSALYLCASSQLPGSGEQYFGPGTRLTVT.

The chain uses TRBV27 and TRBJ2-2; 9 nucleotides align to TRBD2. This CDR3 has 15 residues. CDR1 and CDR2 (germline): MNHEY, SMNVEV (reference sequence). V was pared by 5 bases and J by 2 bases, with 3 bases of the junction left unmatched. CDR3 region: CASSPAGGNTGELFF. CDR3 bases: TGTGCCAGCAGTCCAGCGGGAGGCAACACCGGGGAGCTGTTTTTT.

The V call is TRBV18, the J call TRBJ2-7; possibly TRBD1 for D (5 bases). The V and J ends lost 1 base and 6 bases respectively, with 7 bases between them. This CDR3 is 12 amino acids long. Germline CDR1 reads KGHSH; CDR2 reads LQKENI. The CDR3 loop reads CASSPQGREQYF. CDR3 bases: TGTGCCAGCTCACCACAGGGGCGCGAGCAGTACTTC.